This TCR beta chain comes out of a study of regulatory T cells in long-lasting Graves disease. Study context: Persistent Graves' disease required over 5 years of antithyroid drugs and positive TSH receptor antibodies.

CDR3 length: 13 amino acids. V shed 4 bases and J shed 5 bases, with 11 bases lying between them. Building the TCR beta libraries relied on iRepertoire HTBI primers, and CDR3 regions underwent Arm-PCR. TCRdb re-called the multiplex PCR reads with MiXCR, one entry per CDR3 protein. The data contain roughly 300,000 distinct CDR3 sequences, about 20% of them singletons. This clonotype showed up many times. Antigen specificity is unknown. As to time point: persistent/refractory GD, antithyroid drugs over 5 years with positive TRAb. With RNA extracted from PBMCs as input, the TCR library was made. Study-wide findings and caveats: There were preferences for TRBV28, TRBJ1-2 and TRBJ2-5 in persistent disease. Newly diagnosed Graves' patients exceeded persistent ones in TCR diversity.

The sequencing here drew on peripheral blood mononuclear cells (PBMCs), taken when the disease was refractory, from a patient treated with antithyroid drugs. This clonotype originated in a female donor with Graves disease. The V gene is TRBV12-3 or TRBV12-4, the J gene TRBJ2-5; either TRBD1 or TRBD2 may fit D (5 bases each). The CDR3 DNA reads as TGTGCCAGCAGTTCCGGGGCGAGGGAGACCCAGTACTTC. Protein: CASSSGARETQYF.